The subject of this entry is one T cell receptor beta chain. The data derive from a study of somatic mutations in cytotoxic T cells in rheumatoid arthritis. As for the study in general: Blood samples of approximately 30 ml were drawn from patients (in EDTA) right after diagnosis and before any treatment.

The repertoire was sequenced with immunoSEQ multiplex PCR; TCRdb's copy has only in-frame clones and lacks some. This table holds about 15,000 clones, over 75% found once. This CDR3 is built from 14 residues. V was pared by 7 bases and J by 4 bases, with 16 bases between. CDR1 is MNHEY and CDR2 is SVGAGI in the germline V gene. The sequence was collected from an adult with rheumatoid arthritis. This chain joins TRBV6-5 and TRBJ1-1; D is perhaps TRBD1 (5 bases). Sequencing was carried out using CD8+ T cells sorted from blood. Here the CDR3 reads CASTLTGGLTEAFF. The CDR3 DNA sequence: TGTGCCAGCACATTGACTGGGGGACTCACTGAAGCTTTCTTT.